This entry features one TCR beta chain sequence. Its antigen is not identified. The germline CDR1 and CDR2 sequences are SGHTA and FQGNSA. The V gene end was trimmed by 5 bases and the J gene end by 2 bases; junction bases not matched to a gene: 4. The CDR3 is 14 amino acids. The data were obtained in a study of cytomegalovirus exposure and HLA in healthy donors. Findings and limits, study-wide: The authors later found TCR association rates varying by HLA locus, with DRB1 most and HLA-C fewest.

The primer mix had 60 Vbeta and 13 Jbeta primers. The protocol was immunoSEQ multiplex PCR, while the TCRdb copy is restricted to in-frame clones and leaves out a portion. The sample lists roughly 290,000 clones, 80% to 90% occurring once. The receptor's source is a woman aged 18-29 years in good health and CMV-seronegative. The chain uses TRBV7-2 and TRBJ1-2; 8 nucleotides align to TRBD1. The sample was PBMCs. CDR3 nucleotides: TGTGCCAGCAGCACCCGGACAGGGAACTATGGCTACACCTTC. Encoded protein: CASSTRTGNYGYTF.